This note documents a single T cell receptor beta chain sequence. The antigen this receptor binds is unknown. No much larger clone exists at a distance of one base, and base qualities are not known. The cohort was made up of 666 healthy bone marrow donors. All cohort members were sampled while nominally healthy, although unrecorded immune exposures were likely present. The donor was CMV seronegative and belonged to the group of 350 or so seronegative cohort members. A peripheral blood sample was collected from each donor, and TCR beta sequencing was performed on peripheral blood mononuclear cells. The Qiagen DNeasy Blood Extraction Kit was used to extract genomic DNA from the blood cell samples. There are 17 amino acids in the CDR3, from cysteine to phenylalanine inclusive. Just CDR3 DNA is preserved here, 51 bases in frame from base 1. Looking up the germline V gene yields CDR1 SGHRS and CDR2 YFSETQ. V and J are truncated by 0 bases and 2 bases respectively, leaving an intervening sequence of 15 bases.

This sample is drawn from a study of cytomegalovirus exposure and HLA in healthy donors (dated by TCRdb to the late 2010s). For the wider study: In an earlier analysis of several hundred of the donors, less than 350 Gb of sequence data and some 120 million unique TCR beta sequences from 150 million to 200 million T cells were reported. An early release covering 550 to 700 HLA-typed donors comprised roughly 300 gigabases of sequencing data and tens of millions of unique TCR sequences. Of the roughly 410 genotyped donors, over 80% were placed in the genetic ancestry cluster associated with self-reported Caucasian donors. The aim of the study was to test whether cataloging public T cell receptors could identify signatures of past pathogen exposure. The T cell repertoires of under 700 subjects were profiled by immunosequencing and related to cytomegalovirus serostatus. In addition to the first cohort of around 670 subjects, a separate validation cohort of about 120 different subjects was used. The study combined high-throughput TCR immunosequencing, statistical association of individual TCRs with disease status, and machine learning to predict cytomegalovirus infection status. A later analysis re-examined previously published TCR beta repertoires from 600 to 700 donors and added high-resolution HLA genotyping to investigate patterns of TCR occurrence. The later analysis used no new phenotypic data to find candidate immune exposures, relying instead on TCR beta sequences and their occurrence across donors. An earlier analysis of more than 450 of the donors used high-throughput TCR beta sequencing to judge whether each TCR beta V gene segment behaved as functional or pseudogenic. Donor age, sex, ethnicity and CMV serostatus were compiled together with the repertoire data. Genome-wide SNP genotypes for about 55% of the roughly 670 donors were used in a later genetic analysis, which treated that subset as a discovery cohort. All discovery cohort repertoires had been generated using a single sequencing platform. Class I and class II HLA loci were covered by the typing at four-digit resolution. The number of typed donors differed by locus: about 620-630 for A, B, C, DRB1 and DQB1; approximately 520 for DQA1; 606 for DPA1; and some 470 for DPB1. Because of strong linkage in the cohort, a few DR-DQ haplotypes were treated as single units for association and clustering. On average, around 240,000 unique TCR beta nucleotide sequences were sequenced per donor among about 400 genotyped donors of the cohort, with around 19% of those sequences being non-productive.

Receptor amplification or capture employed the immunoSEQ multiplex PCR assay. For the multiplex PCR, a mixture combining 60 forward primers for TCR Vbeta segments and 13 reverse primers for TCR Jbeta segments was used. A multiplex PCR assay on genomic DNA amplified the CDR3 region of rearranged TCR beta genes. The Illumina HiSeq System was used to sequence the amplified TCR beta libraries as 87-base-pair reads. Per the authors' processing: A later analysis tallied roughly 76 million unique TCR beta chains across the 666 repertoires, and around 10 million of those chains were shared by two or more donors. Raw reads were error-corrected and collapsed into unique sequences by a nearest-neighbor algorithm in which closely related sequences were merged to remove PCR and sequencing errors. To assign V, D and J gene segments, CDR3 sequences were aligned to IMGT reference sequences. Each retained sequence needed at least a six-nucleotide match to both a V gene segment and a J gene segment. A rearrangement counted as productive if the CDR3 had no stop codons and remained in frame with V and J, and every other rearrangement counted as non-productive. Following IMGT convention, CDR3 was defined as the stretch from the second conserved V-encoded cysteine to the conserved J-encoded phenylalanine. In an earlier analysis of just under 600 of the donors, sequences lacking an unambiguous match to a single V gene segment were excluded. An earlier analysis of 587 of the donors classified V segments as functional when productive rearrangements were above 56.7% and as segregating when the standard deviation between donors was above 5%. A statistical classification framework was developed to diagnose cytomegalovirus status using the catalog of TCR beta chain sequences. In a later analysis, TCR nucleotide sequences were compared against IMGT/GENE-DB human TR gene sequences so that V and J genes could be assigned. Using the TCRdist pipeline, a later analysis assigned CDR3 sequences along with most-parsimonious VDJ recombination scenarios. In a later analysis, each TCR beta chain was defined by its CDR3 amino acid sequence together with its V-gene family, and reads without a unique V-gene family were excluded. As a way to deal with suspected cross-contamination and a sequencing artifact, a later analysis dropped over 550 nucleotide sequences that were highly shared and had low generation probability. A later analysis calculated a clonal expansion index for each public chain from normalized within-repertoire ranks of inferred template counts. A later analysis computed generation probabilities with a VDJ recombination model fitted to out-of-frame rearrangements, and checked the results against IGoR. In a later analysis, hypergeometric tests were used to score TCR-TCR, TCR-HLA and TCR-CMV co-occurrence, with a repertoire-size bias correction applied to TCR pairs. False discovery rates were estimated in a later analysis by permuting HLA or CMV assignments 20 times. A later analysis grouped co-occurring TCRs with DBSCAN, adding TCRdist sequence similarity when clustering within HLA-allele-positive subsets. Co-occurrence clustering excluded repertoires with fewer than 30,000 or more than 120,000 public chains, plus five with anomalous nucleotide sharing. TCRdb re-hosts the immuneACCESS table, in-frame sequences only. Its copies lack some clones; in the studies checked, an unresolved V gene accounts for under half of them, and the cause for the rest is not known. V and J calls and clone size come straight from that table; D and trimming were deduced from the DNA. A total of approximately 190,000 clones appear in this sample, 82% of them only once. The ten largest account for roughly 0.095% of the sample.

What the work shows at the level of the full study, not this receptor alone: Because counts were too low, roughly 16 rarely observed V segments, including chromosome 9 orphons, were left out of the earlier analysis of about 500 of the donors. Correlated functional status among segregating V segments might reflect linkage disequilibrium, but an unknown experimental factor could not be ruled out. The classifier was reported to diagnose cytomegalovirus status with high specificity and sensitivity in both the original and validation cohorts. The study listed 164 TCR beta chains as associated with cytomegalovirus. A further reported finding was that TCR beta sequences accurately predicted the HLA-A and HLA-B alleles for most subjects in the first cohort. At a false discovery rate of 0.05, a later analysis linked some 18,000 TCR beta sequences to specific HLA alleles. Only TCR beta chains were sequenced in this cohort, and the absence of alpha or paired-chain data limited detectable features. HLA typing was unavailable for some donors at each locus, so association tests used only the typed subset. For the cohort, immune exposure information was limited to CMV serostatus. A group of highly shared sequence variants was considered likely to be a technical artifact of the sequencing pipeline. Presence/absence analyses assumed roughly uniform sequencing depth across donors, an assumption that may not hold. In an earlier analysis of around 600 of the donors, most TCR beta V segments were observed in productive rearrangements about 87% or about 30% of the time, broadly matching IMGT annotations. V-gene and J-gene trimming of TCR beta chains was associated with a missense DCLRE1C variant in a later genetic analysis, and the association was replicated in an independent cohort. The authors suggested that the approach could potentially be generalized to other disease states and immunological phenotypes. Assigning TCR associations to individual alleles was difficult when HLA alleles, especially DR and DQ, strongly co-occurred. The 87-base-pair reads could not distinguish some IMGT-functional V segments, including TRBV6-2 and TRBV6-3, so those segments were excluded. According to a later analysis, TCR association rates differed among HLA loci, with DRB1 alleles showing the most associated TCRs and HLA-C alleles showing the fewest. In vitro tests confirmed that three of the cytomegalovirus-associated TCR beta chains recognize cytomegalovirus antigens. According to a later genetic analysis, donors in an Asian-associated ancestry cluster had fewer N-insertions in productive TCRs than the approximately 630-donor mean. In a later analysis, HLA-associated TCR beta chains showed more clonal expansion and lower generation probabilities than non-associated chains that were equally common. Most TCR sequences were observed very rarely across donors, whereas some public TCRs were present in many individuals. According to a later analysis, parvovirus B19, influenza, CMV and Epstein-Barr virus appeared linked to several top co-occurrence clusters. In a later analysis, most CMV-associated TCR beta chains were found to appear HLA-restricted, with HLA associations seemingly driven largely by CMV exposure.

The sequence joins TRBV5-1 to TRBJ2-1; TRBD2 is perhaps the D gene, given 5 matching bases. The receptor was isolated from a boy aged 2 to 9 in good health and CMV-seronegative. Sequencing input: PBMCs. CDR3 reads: CASSLADFPTTYNEQFF. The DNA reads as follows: TGCGCCAGCAGCTTGGCGGACTTTCCGACCACCTACAATGAGCAGTTCTTC.